This T cell receptor beta chain appears in the sequencing data of a study of cytomegalovirus exposure and HLA in healthy donors. Study as a whole: Genetic ancestry analysis placed approximately 78% of the 400 or so donors that were genotyped in the Caucasian-associated cluster.

Trimming shortened V by 6 bases and J by 0 bases, and 21 bases separated the two germline ends. The germline V gene encodes CDR1 SGHTA and CDR2 FQGNSA. CDR3 size: 18 residues. Primers included in the PCR were 60 Vbeta and 13 Jbeta primers. This table comes from immunoSEQ multiplex PCR, and its TCRdb copy is limited to in-frame clones, with some not included. Here the sample spans approximately 160,000 clones, 68% being singletons. This rearrangement joins TRBV7-2 to TRBJ1-3, with D perhaps TRBD1 (5 bases). Specimen: PBMCs. The receptor comes from a man aged 45 to 65 in good health and CMV-seronegative. Here the CDR3 reads CASRSSGGFTYSGNTIYF. The CDR3, as DNA: TGTGCCAGCAGATCCTCGGGGGGTTTCACCTACTCTGGAAACACCATATATTTT. Variable domain in full (rest from reference TRBV7-2 and TRBJ1-3): GAGVSQSPSNKVTEKGKDVELRCDPISGHTALYWYRQSLGQGLEFLIYFQGNSAPDKSGLPSDRFSAERTGGSVSTLTIQRTQQEDSAVYLCASRSSGGFTYSGNTIYFGEGSWLTVV.